The 26 T cell receptor beta chains presented below share a single source sample, sequenced in a study of blood T cell repertoires in COVID-19 (TCRdb year 2020). Libraries were made using the immunoSEQ multiplex PCR assay. This is the immuneACCESS table as TCRdb keeps it, with only in-frame sequences that have V and J called. A part of the clones is gone; compared with another copy, unresolved V genes explain less than half, and the rest is unexplained. The sample data list 8,500 to 14,000 clones, and about 90% of these were observed just once. The ten largest clones represent roughly 9.8% of the sample. The source material was peripheral blood. The receptors originated from a human donor in a cohort sampled during active COVID-19.

This clone was seen just once. This chain joins TRBV7-2 and TRBJ2-3; 8 bases line up with TRBD1. CDR1 and CDR2 (germline): SGHTA, FQGNSA. V dropped 3 bases and J dropped 3; count of bases not matched to a gene: 5. The CDR3 is made up of 15 amino acids. The CDR3 protein is CASSLGTGHTDTQYF. The CDR3 DNA reads as TGTGCCAGCAGCTTGGGGACAGGTCATACAGATACGCAGTATTTT.

This clone was observed once. The chain has TRBV3-1 (or the pseudogene TRBV3-2) and TRBJ1-4; D remains unclear. CDR3 length equals 15 residues. Per germline, CDR1 LGHDT and CDR2 YNNKEL (reference sequence). Deletions cut 3 bases from V and 0 bases from J, with 8 bases between. CDR3 coding DNA: TGTGCCAGCAGCCAGTCCGGGACAACTAATGAAAAACTGTTTTTT. Translation gives CASSQSGTTNEKLFF.

The chain recombines TRBV19 with TRBJ2-1, with 9 positions matching TRBD2. Trimming cost V 3 bases and J 4 bases; bases outside gene matches: 7. The CDR3 spans 16 residues. From germline, CDR1 is LNHDA and CDR2 SQIVND (reference sequence). CDR3 coding DNA: TGTGCCAGTAGTATCCGAGCGGGGGGCTATTACAATGAGCAGTTCTTC. Protein: CASSIRAGGYYNEQFF.

J is TRBJ2-1 and V is TRBV7-2; D ambiguous. This CDR3 region has 18 residues. The germline V gene encodes CDR1 SGHTA and CDR2 FQGNSA. The V end was cut by 1 base, the J end by 7 bases, with 23 bases between. CDR3 DNA: TGTGCCAGCAGCTTAGAGGCTATACGGCTTTTAACCGGGAATGAGCAGTTCTTC. The encoded protein is CASSLEAIRLLTGNEQFF.

The CDR3, as DNA: TGCGCCAGCAGCCGAGATGACACTGAAGCTTTCTTT. This codes for CASSRDDTEAFF. This sequence joins TRBV5-1 and TRBJ1-1; D remains unclear. The CDR3 loop spans 12 amino acids. Germline V gene sequence: CDR1 SGHRS, CDR2 YFSETQ. V dropped 4 bases and J dropped 3 bases, with 7 bases sitting between them.

The rearrangement links TRBV18 to TRBJ1-3; D unclear. Trimming shortened V by 1 base and J by 0 bases, and 10 bases separated the two germline ends. Germline CDR1 reads KGHSH; CDR2 reads LQKENI. The CDR3 runs 16 residues. CDR3 nucleotides: TGTGCCAGCTCACCACTTAAGCTGAACTCTGGAAACACCATATATTTT. Its translation: CASSPLKLNSGNTIYF. The full variable domain, in which reference TRBV18 and TRBJ1-3 provide the parts outside the CDR3, is NAGVMQNPRHLVRRRGQEARLRCSPMKGHSHVYWYRQLPEEGLKFMVYLQKENIIDESGMPKERFSAEFPKEGPSILRIQQVVRGDSAAYFCASSPLKLNSGNTIYFGEGSWLTVV.

In DNA form, the CDR3 reads TGTGCCAGCAGTTACCTGGGAGACCTACAAGAGACCCAGTACTTC. Protein: CASSYLGDLQETQYF. The chain employs TRBV6-6 and TRBJ2-5; possibly TRBD2 for D (5 bases). The V gene's germline CDR1 is MNHNY and CDR2 SVGAGI (reference sequence). The CDR3 runs 15 residues. V gave up 2 bases and J gave up 2 bases, with 12 bases separating them.

The V and J genes are TRBV7-8 and TRBJ2-2; 8 bases map to TRBD1. J was trimmed by 0 bases and V by 5 bases; bases with no gene match: 2. The germline V gene encodes CDR1 SGHVS and CDR2 FQNEAQ. The length of the CDR3 is 15 residues. Here the CDR3 DNA reads TGTGCCAGCAGCCCAGGGGGCACGAACACCGGGGAGCTGTTTTTT. Its translation: CASSPGGTNTGELFF.

This chain links TRBV27 with TRBJ2-1; TRBD2 aligns across 8 bases. Germline CDR1 reads MNHEY; CDR2 reads SMNVEV (reference sequence). The CDR3 consists of 15 residues. V was clipped by 2 bases and J by 10 bases; unmatched bases: 10. CDR3 loop: CASSLGLAGGIEQFF. In nucleotides, the CDR3 is TGTGCCAGCAGTTTAGGACTAGCTGGCGGAATAGAGCAGTTCTTC.

The chain carries TRBV27 and TRBJ2-7, with D unresolved. Germline CDR1 and CDR2: MNHEY and SMNVEV (reference sequence). Trimming cost V 4 bases and J 0 bases, with 10 bases left between them. The CDR3 consists of 14 residues. CDR3 protein: CASSYSLSSYEQYF. For the CDR3, the DNA is TGTGCCAGCAGTTACAGTTTAAGCTCCTACGAGCAGTACTTC.

Note on this clone: Other DNA sequences of this sample code for an identical CDR3. The chain links TRBV6-6 to TRBJ1-5; D gene unclear. V was clipped by 4 bases and J by 7 bases, with 8 bases between them. CDR3 length: 12 amino acids. The germline gives CDR1 MNHNY, CDR2 SVGAGI (reference sequence). The CDR3 nucleotides read TGTGCCAGCAGTTTAGACACCCAGCCCCAGCATTTT. Translation gives CASSLDTQPQHF.

By sample share, this clone is medium-sized (0.01 to 0.1%). The chain has TRBV7-9 and TRBJ2-3, with 11 bases lining up with TRBD2. The V gene's germline CDR1 is SEHNR and CDR2 FQNEAQ (reference sequence). V trimming: 5 bases; J trimming: 7 bases; junction bases outside the gene matches: 17. CDR3 length: 18 residues. CDR3 nucleotide sequence: TGTGCCAGCAGCCCCCTCCTTTGGCTAGCGGGGGGCCCTAATACGCAGTATTTT. It specifies CASSPLLWLAGGPNTQYF.

This chain connects TRBV2 to TRBJ2-5, with a possible D match to TRBD1 (5 bases). Germline loops: CDR1 SNHLY, CDR2 FYNNEI. The CDR3 is 16 amino acids. V lost 10 bases and J 1 base, leaving 22 bases between the germline ends. Here the CDR3 DNA reads TGTGCCATCCCCCGTGGGGCGACTCTCCGCCAAGAGACCCAGTACTTC. Its protein product is CAIPRGATLRQETQYF.

This clone was seen only once. This rearrangement joins TRBV4-1 to TRBJ1-1; 10 bases align to TRBD1. The germline V gene encodes CDR1 MGHRA and CDR2 YSYEKL. The J segment lost 1 base and the V segment lost 0 bases, leaving 2 bases of the junction unmatched. The CDR3 loop spans 16 amino acids. The chain's CDR3 is CASSQDRTGGNTEAFF. DNA for the CDR3: TGCGCCAGCAGCCAAGACAGGACAGGGGGGAACACTGAAGCTTTCTTT.

This rearrangement joins TRBV4-2 to TRBJ2-4, with 7 bases matching TRBD2. Germline-derived CDR1 and CDR2 are LGHNA and YNFKEQ. J gave up 6 bases and V 0 bases, and 17 bases lay outside the gene matches. The CDR3 has 19 amino acids. The CDR3 DNA sequence: TGTGCCAGCAGCCAAGATGGGAGTGGGGAGCGGGGTCGCCCAAACATTCAGTACTTC. Translated, it gives CASSQDGSGERGRPNIQYF.

The chain links TRBV10-2 to TRBJ2-3, with a weak D call TRBD2 (6 bases). CDR1 and CDR2 from the germline V gene are WSHSY and SAAADI. CDR3 length equals 13 residues. The ends were cut back, 4 bases at V and 6 bases at J, with 11 bases in the middle. The CDR3 region is CASSGRAGDTQYF. The CDR3 coding sequence is TGCGCCAGCAGTGGTCGGGCGGGGGATACGCAGTATTTT.

This chain connects TRBV19 to TRBJ1-1, with 9 bases lining up with TRBD1. This CDR3 is built from 15 residues. Germline V gene sequence: CDR1 LNHDA, CDR2 SQIVND (reference sequence). Trimming removed 5 bases from V and 4 bases from J; junction bases left unmatched: 8. The CDR3 region is CASSPSTGGTTEAFF. The CDR3 DNA reads as TGTGCCAGTAGTCCCTCGACAGGGGGTACCACTGAAGCTTTCTTT.

The J gene is TRBJ1-1, the V gene TRBV10-3, with TRBD1 as a possible D gene (5 bases). In germline, CDR1 is ENHRY, CDR2 SYGVKD. Trimming took 2 bases from V and 2 from J, leaving 15 bases between them. This CDR3 is 16 amino acids long. This CDR3 reads CAISEIGGRGNTEAFF. In nucleotides, the CDR3 is TGTGCCATCAGTGAGATCGGGGGTAGGGGAAACACTGAAGCTTTCTTT.

This clone was observed a few times. J is TRBJ1-1 and V is TRBV7-2, with D maybe TRBD1 (5 bases). Looked up from germline, CDR1 is SGHTA and CDR2 is FQGNSA. This CDR3 is 14 amino acids long. V shed 6 bases and J shed 3 bases, with 14 bases lying between them. The CDR3 loop reads CASSLFDSYTEAFF. The CDR3 DNA follows: TGTGCCAGCAGTCTGTTCGACAGTTACACTGAAGCTTTCTTT.

The J gene is TRBJ1-2, the V gene TRBV14; 7 bases fit TRBD1. The CDR3 contains 13 residues. J lost 8 bases, V lost 3 bases, and 6 bases had no gene match. Looked up from germline, CDR1 is SGHDN and CDR2 is FVKESK. This CDR3 reads CASSHITGVGYTF. The DNA of the CDR3 is TGTGCCAGCAGCCATATCACAGGGGTCGGCTACACCTTC.

The chain carries TRBV9 and TRBJ2-3; 9 positions agree with TRBD2. With 3 bases clipped from V and 4 bases from J, the junction kept 9 bases outside the gene matches. The CDR3 runs 16 residues. Germline V gives CDR1 SGDLS, CDR2 YYNGEE. In nucleotides, the CDR3 is TGTGCCAGCAGCGAGTTTAGCGGGGGTGGCGCAGATACGCAGTATTTT. Its protein is CASSEFSGGGADTQYF.

The chain uses TRBV9 and TRBJ2-1; TRBD2 matches at 13 bases. CDR3 size: 16 residues. V was pared by 3 bases and J by 8 bases, with 8 bases of the junction left unmatched. In germline, CDR1 is SGDLS, CDR2 YYNGEE. This chain's CDR3 is CASSGGLAGDGDEQFF. The CDR3 DNA reads TGTGCCAGCAGCGGAGGACTAGCGGGGGATGGCGATGAGCAGTTCTTC.

This sequence joins TRBV19 and TRBJ2-3; D is ambiguous. This CDR3 is 14 amino acids long. CDR1 and CDR2 (germline): LNHDA, SQIVND (reference sequence). V gave up 3 bases and J gave up 7 bases, with 14 bases separating them. CDR3: CASSMVRHFNTQYF. The CDR3 DNA reads TGTGCCAGTAGTATGGTGCGGCACTTCAATACGCAGTATTTT.

This clone appeared a single time. The chain joins TRBV6-2 or TRBV6-3 to TRBJ2-7; D might be TRBD1 (7 bases). The germline CDR1 and CDR2 sequences are MNHEY and SVGEGT. This CDR3 spans 13 amino acids. V was trimmed by 2 bases and J by 6 bases, leaving 11 bases between them. This CDR3 is CASSYGGGLEQYF. CDR3 DNA: TGTGCCAGCAGTTACGGAGGGGGCCTCGAGCAGTACTTC.

In this sample, this clone turned up a few times. The CDR3 reads CAGNRGNAYEQYF. The CDR3 DNA is TGTGCCGGGAACAGGGGGAACGCCTACGAGCAGTACTTC. The chain recombines TRBV2 with TRBJ2-7, with TRBD1 matching 8 bases. Germline lookup yields CDR1 SNHLY and CDR2 FYNNEI. The CDR3 totals 13 residues. After removal of 11 bases from V and 2 bases from J, the junction contained 8 bases not matched to a gene.

The V gene is TRBV27, the J gene TRBJ2-5; perhaps TRBD2 as D (7 bases). This CDR3 contains 14 residues. CDR1 MNHEY and CDR2 SMNVEV come from the germline V gene (reference sequence). V lost 6 bases, J lost 5 bases, and 16 bases lay in between. The CDR3 here is CASSPLRGGETQYF. The DNA for the CDR3 is TGTGCCAGCAGCCCACTCAGGGGAGGGGAGACCCAGTACTTC.